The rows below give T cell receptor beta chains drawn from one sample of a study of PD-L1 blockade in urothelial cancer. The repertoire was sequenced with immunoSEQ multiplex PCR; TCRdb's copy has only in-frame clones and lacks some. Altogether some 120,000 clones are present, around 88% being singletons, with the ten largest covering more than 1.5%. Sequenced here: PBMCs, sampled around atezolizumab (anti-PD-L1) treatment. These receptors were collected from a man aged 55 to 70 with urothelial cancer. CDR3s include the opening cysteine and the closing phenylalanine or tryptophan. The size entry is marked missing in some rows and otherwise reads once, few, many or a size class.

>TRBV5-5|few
CASSLGQGLNQPQHF
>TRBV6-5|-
CASIRDRGTDTQYF
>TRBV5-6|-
CASSPGLAGPSTDTQYF
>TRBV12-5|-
CASGPDRAEQYF
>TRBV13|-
CASSLPKRTQYF
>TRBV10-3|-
CAISTDRAPTDTQYF
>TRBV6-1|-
CAGSKIEGDQPQHF
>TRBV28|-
CASSLAGGYEQYF
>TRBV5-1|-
CASSLGPGSPLHF
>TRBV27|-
CASTPGGFSYEQYF
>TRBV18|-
CASSPLWAETPMNTEAFF
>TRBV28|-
CASSPAGTGVEQYF
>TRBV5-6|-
CASSLSFRQGHTGELFF
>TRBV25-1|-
CASSDRRSGGNTDTQYF
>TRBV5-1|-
CASSRGTENSPLHF
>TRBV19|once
CASSIDGSWRGIGSYNEQFF
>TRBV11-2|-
CASSRGQGWSEKLFF
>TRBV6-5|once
CASSYQGYGYTF
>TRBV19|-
CASSQIWTEPRRETQYF
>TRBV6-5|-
CASSPGQGGDTEAFF
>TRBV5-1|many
CASSPLGNQQTLHF
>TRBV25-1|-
CASSESAGRYNEQFF
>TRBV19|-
CASSWTSGRAGYNEQFF
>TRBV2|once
CASSDFRHGHF
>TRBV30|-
CAWGGGGDTQYF
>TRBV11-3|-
CASSVGPSGPYEQYF
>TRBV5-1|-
CASSSGLAGGRELFF
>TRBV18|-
CASSPPGDDTDTQYF
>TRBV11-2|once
CASSLGDSYEQYF
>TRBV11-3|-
CASSLTVTGELFF
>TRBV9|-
CASGVGADPVGGYTF
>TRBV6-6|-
CASSYTDQGNGYTF
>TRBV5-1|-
CASSLAYNEQFF
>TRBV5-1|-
CASSVTSGSNTGELFF
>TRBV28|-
CASSVSTGSYTF
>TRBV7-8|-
CASSLDPSLAKNIQYF
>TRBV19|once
CASKSETGGDGYTF
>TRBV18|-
CASSPGQEALLFYTF
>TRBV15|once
CATSRDRTSGYEQYF
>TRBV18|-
CASSPPSGGNTGELFF
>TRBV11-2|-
CASSRDRGQPRLNTEAFF
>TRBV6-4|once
CASKLGTANTGELFF
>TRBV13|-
CASSLNSGIYNEQFF
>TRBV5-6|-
CASSIGQGARETQYF
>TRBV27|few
CASSRTGTGDIGKYSPLHF
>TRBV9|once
CASSASSSGGGTDTQYF
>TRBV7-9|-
CASSSSRGPYNEQFF
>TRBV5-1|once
CASSRSQGVRNSPLHF
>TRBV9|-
CASSTNPNPLAGDNEQYF
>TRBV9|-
CASSVGASTDTQYF
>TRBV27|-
CASSLYAPGTGDYGYTF
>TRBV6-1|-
CASSDPGTGNPRPGNTIYF
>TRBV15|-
CATSGFGVNEKLFF
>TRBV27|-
CASSRDSRREQYF
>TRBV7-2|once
CASSLEGGHYEQYF
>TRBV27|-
CASSLAGTSGRVYNEQFF
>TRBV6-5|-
CASRGGQGYGNTIYF
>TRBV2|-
CASTAHGNQPQHF
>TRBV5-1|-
CASSHGGLAGISSYEQYF
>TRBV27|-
CASARAGAKYNEQFF